A single sample is the source of the 30 T cell receptor beta chains below, sequenced in a study of blood T cell repertoires in COVID-19. Libraries were prepared by immunoSEQ multiplex PCR; TCRdb keeps only in-frame clonotypes and omits some of them. The sample lists fewer than 50,000 clones; around 75% were seen once. Material for sequencing was peripheral blood. These TCRs come from an elderly man with acute or convalescent COVID-19.

The rearrangement joins TRBV18 to TRBJ2-5, with unresolved D. The V gene's germline CDR1 is KGHSH and CDR2 LQKENI. The CDR3 consists of 12 residues. Trimming took off 2 bases at V and 5 bases at J, with 6 bases between the two ends. The CDR3 DNA follows: TGTGCCAGCTCACCAGAGAGGGAGACCCAGTACTTC. Translated: CASSPERETQYF.

This clone was detected once. The chain is built from TRBV2 and TRBJ2-7, with unresolved D. Trimming took 8 bases from V and 1 from J, leaving 9 bases between them. CDR3 size: 12 residues. Germline CDR1 and CDR2: SNHLY and FYNNEI. CDR3 region: CASGLQSYEQYF. The CDR3 DNA reads TGTGCCAGCGGTCTCCAGTCCTACGAGCAGTACTTC.

V usage is TRBV5-1 and J usage is TRBJ2-2; 13 bases map to TRBD2. V trimming: 3 bases; J trimming: 6 bases; junction bases outside the gene matches: 2. The CDR3 extends over 15 amino acids. CDR1 is SGHRS and CDR2 is YFSETQ in the germline V gene. CDR3 DNA sequence: TGCGCCAGCAGCTGGACTAGCGGGAGAGCCGGGGAGCTGTTTTTT. Translated, it gives CASSWTSGRAGELFF.

This sequence joins TRBV19 and TRBJ2-1; weak D call: TRBD1 (6 bases). Germline V gene data show CDR1 as LNHDA and CDR2 as SQIVND (reference sequence). Trimming pared 2 bases from V and 8 bases from J, leaving 16 bases between. The length of the CDR3 is 15 residues. The CDR3 DNA is TGTGCCAGTAGTATAAATCGGCAGGGGCGGCATGAGCAGTTCTTC. This gives the protein CASSINRQGRHEQFF.

This chain links TRBV7-3 with TRBJ2-1, with 9 bases identical to TRBD2. The ends lost 6 bases at V and 6 bases at J; junction bases unmatched: 6. CDR3 size: 14 residues. CDR1 and CDR2 (germline): SGHTA, FQGTGA. This CDR3 reads CASRAGGPPNEQFF. The CDR3 region has the DNA TGTGCCAGCAGGGCGGGAGGGCCCCCCAATGAGCAGTTCTTC.

In this sample, this clone turned up a few times. V usage is TRBV6-1 and J usage is TRBJ1-5, with D possibly being TRBD1 (5 bases). Germline CDR1 MNHNS, CDR2 SASEGT. The V end was cut by 2 bases, the J end by 0 bases, with 17 bases between. The CDR3 runs to 18 residues. The CDR3 here is CASSEWGLGTYSNQPQHF. The CDR3 DNA reads as TGTGCCAGCAGTGAATGGGGCCTGGGCACCTATAGCAATCAGCCCCAGCATTTT.

The genes are TRBV2 and TRBJ2-2; TRBD2 agrees at 10 bases. This CDR3 contains 15 residues. V lost 4 bases to trimming and J lost 2 bases; unmatched junction nucleotides: 1. Per the germline V gene, CDR1 is SNHLY and CDR2 is FYNNEI. CDR3 residues: CASSVAGGNTGELFF. The DNA of the CDR3 is TGTGCCAGCAGTGTAGCGGGAGGAAACACCGGGGAGCTGTTTTTT.

The CDR3 coding sequence is TGTGCCAGTAGTCCGCAGGGCCCAGATACGCAGTATTTT. Translating it yields CASSPQGPDTQYF. The J gene is TRBJ2-3, the V gene TRBV19; TRBD1 is a possible D gene (5 bases). This CDR3 has 13 residues. Trimming stripped 5 bases from V and 4 bases from J, with 10 bases between. Per germline, CDR1 LNHDA and CDR2 SQIVND (reference sequence).

This chain connects TRBV4-2 to TRBJ2-2; 8 bases are a match to TRBD2. This CDR3 region has 18 residues. V shed 0 bases, J shed 3 bases, and the junction held 9 bases outside the gene matches. The germline V gene has CDR1 LGHNA and CDR2 YNFKEQ. The CDR3, as DNA: TGTGCCAGCAGCCAAGAAAATTTCCTAGCGGGTTACACCGGGGAGCTGTTTTTT. This translates into CASSQENFLAGYTGELFF.

The V and J genes are TRBV28 and TRBJ1-5, with 9 bases lining up with TRBD1. With 4 bases clipped from V and 4 bases from J, the junction kept 5 bases outside the gene matches. Germline values: CDR1 MDHEN, CDR2 SYDVKM. This CDR3 has 15 residues. CDR3 sequence reads: CASSSGTGRNQPQHF. In DNA, the CDR3 is TGTGCCAGCAGTTCGGGGACAGGGAGAAATCAGCCCCAGCATTTT.

The genes are TRBV7-3 and TRBJ2-2; the D gene is possibly TRBD2 (5 bases). The length of the CDR3 is 16 residues. Germline CDR1 SGHTA, CDR2 FQGTGA. Trimming left V 6 bases short and J 7 bases short, with 21 bases between. The CDR3 region is CASRSQPGISNGELFF. The CDR3 DNA reads as TGTGCCAGCAGATCCCAGCCCGGGATCTCGAACGGGGAGCTGTTTTTT.

This clone was seen only a few times. The CDR3 does not end in the conserved phenylalanine or tryptophan, so this is likely a read error. The CDR3 here is CASSPGTSWNTWELFV. The CDR3 nucleotides are TGTGCCAGCAGCCCCGGGACTAGCTGGAACACCTGGGAGCTGTTTGTT. The chain has TRBV13 and TRBJ2-2; 9 bases are shared with TRBD2. Germline values: CDR1 PRHDT, CDR2 FYEKMQ (reference sequence). The CDR3 contains 16 residues.

This chain connects TRBV27 to TRBJ2-7; D may be TRBD2 (7 bases). V was clipped by 8 bases and J by 5 bases, with 22 bases between them. CDR1 and CDR2 from the germline V gene are MNHEY and SMNVEV (reference sequence). The CDR3 loop spans 15 amino acids. CDR3 loop: CASGRGFRSLHEQYF. The CDR3 region has the DNA TGTGCCAGCGGGAGGGGGTTTAGGTCTCTGCACGAGCAGTACTTC.

The chain links TRBV19 to TRBJ1-5; TRBD1 aligns across 7 bases. Trimming removed 5 bases from V and 3 bases from J; junction bases left unmatched: 1. This CDR3 region has 13 residues. Germline V gene lookup returns CDR1 LNHDA and CDR2 SQIVND (reference sequence). This CDR3 is CASSDRDNQPQHF. CDR3 nucleotides: TGTGCCAGTAGTGACAGGGACAATCAGCCCCAGCATTTT.

This chain uses TRBV5-5 with TRBJ2-5; 7 bases agree with TRBD1. This CDR3 region has 16 residues. Germline V lookup: CDR1 SGHKS, CDR2 YYEKEE (reference sequence). The J segment lost 3 bases and the V segment lost 0 bases, leaving 8 bases of the junction unmatched. The CDR3 DNA reads as TGTGCCAGCAGCTTGGCCCCCCCCGACAGGGAAGAGACCCAGTACTTC. It codes for CASSLAPPDREETQYF.

The chain links TRBV6-5 to TRBJ1-3; no clear D gene. V dropped 6 bases and J dropped 4 bases, with 13 bases sitting between them. Germline-derived CDR1 and CDR2 are MNHEY and SVGAGI. The CDR3 totals 14 residues. As DNA, the CDR3 is TGTGCCAGCAGCAAAGCGGGCGCCGGAAACACCATATATTTT. Protein product: CASSKAGAGNTIYF.

The chain recombines TRBV4-2 with TRBJ2-7, with D uncertain. This CDR3 has 15 residues. Trimming pared 0 bases from V and 0 bases from J, leaving 9 bases between. Germline-derived CDR1 and CDR2 are LGHNA and YNFKEQ. For the CDR3, the DNA is TGTGCCAGCAGCCAAGAAAGCGCCAGCTCCTACGAGCAGTACTTC. It yields the protein CASSQESASSYEQYF.

This clone was observed a few times. The CDR3 protein is CASSPQGVRTDTQYF. CDR3 DNA sequence: TGCGCCAGCAGTCCCCAAGGGGTGCGCACAGATACGCAGTATTTT. The V gene is TRBV5-1, the J gene TRBJ2-3; perhaps TRBD1 as D (5 bases). The germline V gene has CDR1 SGHRS and CDR2 YFSETQ. V was shortened by 5 bases and J by 1 base, with 14 bases between the two germline ends. This CDR3 has 15 amino acids.

Here the CDR3 DNA reads TGCGCCAGCAGCTTGGTACGGGAGGCGGGGGAGCAGTTCTTC. Translation: CASSLVREAGEQFF. The chain links TRBV5-1 to TRBJ2-1, with 7 bases aligning to TRBD2. CDR1 SGHRS and CDR2 YFSETQ come from the germline V gene. The V segment lost 0 bases and the J segment 10 bases; nucleotides outside the gene matches: 7. The CDR3 loop spans 14 amino acids.

The chain combines TRBV19 with TRBJ2-7; 14 bases align to TRBD2. CDR1 is LNHDA, CDR2 SQIVND, per germline (reference sequence). Trimming cost V 4 bases and J 4 bases; bases outside gene matches: 3. The CDR3 has 15 residues. CDR3: CASSTRTSGRYEQYF. In DNA, the CDR3 is TGTGCCAGTAGTACAAGGACTAGCGGGAGGTACGAGCAGTACTTC.

The V call is TRBV6-6, the J call TRBJ2-5; TRBD2 matches 8 bases. Germline CDR1 reads MNHNY; CDR2 reads SVGAGI (reference sequence). The J segment lost 1 base and the V segment lost 2 bases, leaving 6 bases of the junction unmatched. The CDR3 runs 16 residues. The chain's CDR3 is CASSYRAGEGQETQYF. For the CDR3, the DNA is TGTGCCAGCAGTTACCGAGCGGGAGAGGGCCAAGAGACCCAGTACTTC.

V and J are TRBV27 and TRBJ2-2, with 13 bases matching TRBD2. The CDR3 runs to 20 residues. V lost 4 bases, J lost 0 bases, and 11 bases stayed unmatched. Germline CDR1 MNHEY, CDR2 SMNVEV (reference sequence). Here the CDR3 reads CASSSSWTSGRGPNTGELFF. The DNA for the CDR3 is TGTGCCAGCAGTTCCTCGTGGACTAGCGGGAGAGGGCCGAACACCGGGGAGCTGTTTTTT.

The chain links TRBV5-4 to TRBJ2-7, with D hard to call. V shed 0 bases and J shed 3 bases, with 7 bases lying between them. Germline CDR1 is SGHNT and CDR2 is YYREEE (reference sequence). The CDR3 runs to 13 residues. The CDR3 loop reads CASSLGQFYEQYF. In nucleotides, the CDR3 is TGTGCCAGCAGCTTGGGGCAGTTCTACGAGCAGTACTTC. The full variable domain, completed using reference TRBV5-4 and TRBJ2-7, is ETGVTQSPTHLIKTRGQQVTLRCSSQSGHNTVSWYQQALGQGPQFIFQYYREEENGRGNFPPRFSGLQFPNYSSELNVNALELDDSALYLCASSLGQFYEQYFGPGTRLTVT.

CDR3 region: CASGRESGEKLFF. As DNA, the CDR3 is TGTGCCTCAGGGAGGGAGAGTGGAGAAAAACTGTTTTTT. The chain has TRBV2 and TRBJ1-4; maybe TRBD1 (5 bases). With 11 bases removed from V and 8 bases from J, the gap between germline ends came to 18 bases. CDR1 and CDR2 from the germline V gene are SNHLY and FYNNEI. The CDR3 is made up of 13 amino acids.

The chain is built from TRBV30 and TRBJ2-2; TRBD1 matches 10 bases. The junction had 5 bases not matched to a gene; V was cut back by 3 bases and J by 1 base. There are 16 residues in the CDR3. The germline V gene encodes CDR1 GTSNPN and CDR2 SVGIG (reference sequence). The CDR3 sequence is CAWRGDRGRNTGELFF. The CDR3 bases are TGTGCCTGGAGGGGGGACAGGGGTAGGAACACCGGGGAGCTGTTTTTT. Full variable domain (outside the CDR3, taken from reference TRBV30 and TRBJ2-2): SQTIHQWPATLVQPVGSPLSLECTVEGTSNPNLYWYRQAAGRGLQLLFYSVGIGQISSEVPQNLSASRPQDRQFILSSKKLLLSDSGFYLCAWRGDRGRNTGELFFGEGSRLTVL.

The V and J genes are TRBV28 and TRBJ1-5; D gene uncertain. This CDR3 contains 13 residues. Trimming left V 5 bases short and J 8 bases short, with 13 bases between. In germline, CDR1 is MDHEN, CDR2 SYDVKM. As DNA, the CDR3 is TGTGCCAGCAGTACTCCCATTCGGGAGCCCCAGCATTTT. Encoded protein: CASSTPIREPQHF.

The chain uses TRBV24-1 and TRBJ2-1; perhaps TRBD2 as D (6 bases). Germline V gene sequence: CDR1 KGHDR, CDR2 SFDVKD. The ends were cut back, 1 base at V and 8 bases at J, with 11 bases in the middle. The CDR3 spans 14 residues. For the CDR3, the DNA is TGTGCCACCAGTGATTTCGGGGGAGGCGATGAGCAGTTCTTC. As protein: CATSDFGGGDEQFF.

V usage is TRBV23-1 and J usage is TRBJ2-7; the match to TRBD2 covers 10 bases. TRBV23-1 is designated an ORF whose function remains uncertain. The trim removed 7 bases at V and 0 bases at J, leaving 12 bases unmatched. This CDR3 comprises 17 residues. The CDR3 DNA follows: TGCGCCAGCACTACCGGGACTAGCGAGCTGTTCTCCTACGAGCAGTACTTC. This translates into CASTTGTSELFSYEQYF.

This chain uses TRBV7-8 with TRBJ1-5; TRBD1 is a possible D gene (5 bases). The CDR3 totals 13 residues. The germline V and J ends were trimmed by 1 base and 4 bases, with 5 bases remaining between them. Germline V CDR1 and CDR2: SGHVS, FQNEAQ. The DNA of the CDR3 is TGTGCCAGCAGCTTAGGACAGAATCAGCCCCAGCATTTT. As protein: CASSLGQNQPQHF.

The chain joins TRBV7-6 to TRBJ2-5, with 8 nucleotides matching TRBD2. This CDR3 is built from 14 residues. Germline V gives CDR1 SGHVS, CDR2 FNYEAQ. V was clipped by 2 bases and J by 5 bases; unmatched bases: 4. The CDR3 sequence: CASSLIREGETQYF. The CDR3 DNA reads TGTGCCAGCAGCTTAATACGGGAGGGGGAGACCCAGTACTTC.